The text below deals with one T cell receptor (beta chain). Its specificity is unknown. The data were taken from a study of shared clonotypes between healthy human individuals. Study-wide context: A few men and a couple of women, aged 18 to 49, were donors.

Replicate PCRs for sorted subsets used around 200 ng DNA; this equaled about 30,000 T cell genomes. Generated by immunoSEQ multiplex PCR, the TCRdb table keeps only in-frame clones and is missing some. The sample has 2 million to 2.5 million clones; 80% to 95% are singletons. The germline gives CDR1 LGHNA, CDR2 YNFKEQ. With 3 bases removed from V and 3 bases from J, the gap between germline ends came to 14 bases. The CDR3 runs to 15 residues. Findings of the study overall: The diversity represented, both genetic and in exposure history, was limited by few donors.

The chain employs TRBV4-2 and TRBJ2-5; D is perhaps TRBD1 (6 bases). The sample was naive CD4+ T cells from PBMCs. Subset noted: CD45RA+ positively selected. The clonotype originates from a man aged 18 to 30 in good health. Some clones in this sample may be carry-over from other donors' samples. The CDR3 DNA reads TGTGCCAGCAGCCAGAACAGGGTTTCAGAAGAGACCCAGTACTTC. It translates to CASSQNRVSEETQYF.